The 9 T cell receptor beta chains given below trace back to one sample, sequenced in a study of PD-1 blockade in classical Hodgkin lymphoma. Generated by immunoSEQ multiplex PCR, the TCRdb table keeps only in-frame clones and is missing some. The data show 110,000 or so clones, roughly nine tenths seen once. Time point defined: cycle 4 day 1 (C4D1), after 5 to 7 weeks of nivolumab. Relapses following autologous stem cell transplantation were seen in all patients, with brentuximab vedotin exposure varying. The material was peripheral blood mononuclear cells (PBMCs), obtained before the fourth cycle of nivolumab. The origin of the receptors is a human donor with classical Hodgkin lymphoma.

The J gene is TRBJ2-1, the V gene TRBV7-9; TRBD1 might be the D (6 bases). Trimming pared 4 bases from V and 4 bases from J, leaving 17 bases between. This CDR3 region has 16 residues. Per the germline V gene, CDR1 is SEHNR and CDR2 is FQNEAQ (reference sequence). CDR3 nucleotide sequence: TGTGCCAGCAGCTCCATACAGGGTGGCAGATACAATGAGCAGTTCTTC. This sequence encodes CASSSIQGGRYNEQFF.

The genes are TRBV10-2 and TRBJ2-5; 7 nucleotides match TRBD2. This CDR3 has 11 residues. In germline, CDR1 is WSHSY, CDR2 SAAADI. V shed 6 bases and J 8 bases; nucleotides not matched to a gene: 3. CDR3 in amino acids: CASSQRGTQYF. The CDR3 nucleotides are TGCGCCAGCAGCCAGCGGGGCACCCAGTACTTC.

This clone was seen a single time. This chain uses TRBV27 with TRBJ2-7, with TRBD1 identical over 8 bases. The V and J ends lost 6 bases and 12 bases, in that order; junction bases with no gene match: 16. The V gene's germline CDR1 is MNHEY and CDR2 SMNVEV (reference sequence). The CDR3 sequence is 14 residues long. The CDR3 protein is CASSDLDRVAIRYF. CDR3 coding DNA: TGTGCCAGCAGCGACTTGGACAGGGTGGCGATAAGGTACTTC.

The chain joins TRBV19 to TRBJ2-3; TRBD2 is a possible D gene (6 bases). CDR3 length: 15 amino acids. V dropped 4 bases and J dropped 0 bases, with 11 bases sitting between them. Germline V gene data show CDR1 as LNHDA and CDR2 as SQIVND (reference sequence). This CDR3 reads CASSSGAGSTDTQYF. In DNA, the CDR3 is TGTGCCAGTAGTAGCGGGGCCGGTAGCACAGATACGCAGTATTTT.

The chain is built from TRBV7-7 and TRBJ1-5, with a possible D match to TRBD1 (6 bases). In germline, CDR1 is SSHAT, CDR2 FNYEAQ (reference sequence). The germline V and J ends were trimmed by 3 bases and 3 bases, with 12 bases remaining between them. The CDR3 length is 15 residues. In DNA, the CDR3 is TGTGCCAGCAGCTTCCGAGGGGGTGTCAATCAGCCCCAGCATTTT. This sequence encodes CASSFRGGVNQPQHF.

This chain links TRBV11-2 with TRBJ2-7; D not certain. This CDR3 region has 13 residues. V lost 0 bases to trimming and J lost 10 bases, with 13 bases between them. The germline V gene encodes CDR1 SGHAT and CDR2 FQNNGV. CDR3 DNA sequence: TGTGCCAGCAGCTTAGACAGGAATACGATCCAGTACTTC. It yields the protein CASSLDRNTIQYF.

This chain joins TRBV6-1 and TRBJ1-2; 7 positions agree with TRBD1. The CDR3 length is 13 residues. Germline CDR1 and CDR2: MNHNS and SASEGT. After removal of 10 bases from V and 4 bases from J, the junction contained 9 bases not matched to a gene. The CDR3 spells CATKLGQPYGYTF. DNA for the CDR3: TGTGCCACCAAGTTGGGACAGCCCTATGGCTACACCTTC.

The chain couples TRBV6-1 to TRBJ1-2; a possible D gene is TRBD1 (6 bases). The CDR3 has 15 residues. Trimming cost V 0 bases and J 4 bases, with 12 bases left between them. Germline CDR1 MNHNS, CDR2 SASEGT. CDR3 sequence reads: CASSEAGGGSYGYTF. The CDR3 bases are TGTGCCAGCAGTGAAGCGGGGGGCGGTAGCTATGGCTACACCTTC.

The V and J genes are TRBV7-2 and TRBJ1-5; tentative D call: TRBD1 (5 bases). Germline V gene data show CDR1 as SGHTA and CDR2 as FQGNSA. CDR3 length: 15 residues. V was pared by 3 bases and J by 3 bases, with 12 bases between. The CDR3 region is CASSFQRGVNQPQHF. The CDR3 region has the DNA TGTGCCAGCAGCTTCCAGCGGGGGGTCAATCAGCCCCAGCATTTT.